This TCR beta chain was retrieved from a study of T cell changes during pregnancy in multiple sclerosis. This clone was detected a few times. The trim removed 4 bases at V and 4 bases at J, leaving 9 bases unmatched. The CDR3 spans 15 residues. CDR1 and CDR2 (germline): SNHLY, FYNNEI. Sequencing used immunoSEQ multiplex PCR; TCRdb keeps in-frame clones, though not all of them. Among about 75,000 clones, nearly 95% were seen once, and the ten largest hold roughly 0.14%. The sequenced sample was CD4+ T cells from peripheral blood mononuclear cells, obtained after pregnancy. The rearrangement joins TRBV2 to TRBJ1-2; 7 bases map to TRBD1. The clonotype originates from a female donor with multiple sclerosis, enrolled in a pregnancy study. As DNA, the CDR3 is TGTGCCAGCAGTGGGGGGACAGCGGTTTCCTATGGCTACACCTTC. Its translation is CASSGGTAVSYGYTF.